Sequencing of this T cell receptor beta chain was carried out in a study of control samples from healthy donors and cancer patients. Sequenced by immunoSEQ multiplex PCR; TCRdb stores in-frame clones only, minus some. The sample consists of under 200,000 clones, less than 95% of them appearing once. CDR1 and CDR2 (germline): LNHDA, SQIVND (reference sequence). This CDR3 is built from 16 residues. J lost 4 bases, V lost 5 bases, and 9 bases had no gene match. The sequenced sample consisted of PBMCs. The chain employs TRBV19 and TRBJ1-2; 11 bases line up with TRBD1. The TCR sequence derives from a man aged 60 to 69 with colorectal cancer. The CDR3, as DNA: TGTGCCAGTAGTCGGGACAGGGGGTTCTCTCGCTATGGCTACACCTTC. Its translation is CASSRDRGFSRYGYTF.